The clone carrying this TCR beta chain occurred a few times. Trimming at V came to 4 bases and at J to 4 bases, leaving 3 bases not matched to a gene. Germline CDR1 reads KGHSH; CDR2 reads LQKENI. The CDR3 length is 14 residues. Libraries were prepared by immunoSEQ multiplex PCR; TCRdb keeps only in-frame clonotypes and omits some of them. The data hold 200,000 to 250,000 clones, with 87% observed a single time. This sample stems from a study of blood T cell repertoires in COVID-19. Looking at the study overall: There were acute and convalescent COVID-19 samples, and they came from the United States, Italy and Spain. The analysed material was cDNA or gDNA that came from T cells, B-cell-depleted T cells, or PBMCs.

The chain couples TRBV18 to TRBJ2-7; TRBD2 aligns across 11 bases. The material sequenced was peripheral blood. This TCR was recovered from a young woman who had recovered from COVID-19. The CDR3: CASSRLAGSYEQYF. The CDR3 DNA sequence: TGTGCCAGCTCACGACTAGCGGGATCTTACGAGCAGTACTTC.